This T cell receptor beta chain was profiled in a study of T cells in Graves' hyperthyroidism and ophthalmopathy. At least ten counts were recorded for this clonotype. CDR1 is MNHEY and CDR2 is SMNVEV in the germline V gene (reference sequence). This CDR3 is built from 15 residues. V was trimmed by 6 bases and J by 3 bases, leaving 15 bases between them. Amplification yielded TCR beta CDR3 regions, with RNA transcripts as the source. A set of HTBI primers served as the primers for a first-round RT-PCR of the TCR CDR3. TCRdb reanalysed the multiplex PCR reads using MiXCR and keeps one entry per CDR3 protein. This sample carries 400,000 to 500,000 distinct CDR3 sequences, approximately 15% of them seen once, and the ten largest clones take less than 20%.

The rearrangement links TRBV27 to TRBJ1-3, with D maybe TRBD1 (6 bases). The sequenced sample consisted of blood. The clonotype comes from a woman younger than 35 with Graves' hyperthyroidism. The CDR3 DNA reads TGTGCCAGCAGGGGACACGGGACACATGGAAACACCATATATTTT. Translated, it gives CASRGHGTHGNTIYF.